This note documents a single T cell receptor (beta chain) sequence. The antigen is not known. The data belong to a study of OX40 agonist ivuxolimab in advanced cancers. General study results and limits: With doses of 0.1 to 3.0 mg/kg, CD4+ and CD8+ blood T cells had undergone clonal expansion by week 6. Compared with CD4+, CD8+ T cells on average had more expanded clones. The work left the antigen specificity of expanded peripheral T cells undetermined.

This CDR3 is built from 13 residues. CDR1 is SEHNR, CDR2 FQNEAQ, per germline (reference sequence). With 0 bases removed from V and 9 bases from J, the gap between germline ends came to 9 bases. Measured with immunoSEQ multiplex PCR; TCRdb has only the in-frame clones, and not every one. The table includes 60,000 to 90,000 clones, around nine tenths detected once. This clonotype originated in an adult with an advanced solid tumor such as melanoma, head and neck, liver or kidney cancer. The V and J genes are TRBV7-9 and TRBJ2-1; unclear D gene. The sequencing here drew on CD4+ or CD8+ T cells sorted from blood, taken in a trial of the OX40 agonist ivuxolimab. CDR3 bases: TGTGCCAGCAGCTTAGCCGGGTCATCTGAGCAGTTCTTC. Translating gives CASSLAGSSEQFF. Full variable domain (missing parts from reference TRBV7-9 and TRBJ2-1): DTGVSQNPRHKITKRGQNVTFRCDPISEHNRLYWYRQTLGQGPEFLTYFQNEAQLEKSRLLSDRFSAERPKGSFSTLEIQRTEQGDSAMYLCASSLAGSSEQFFGPGTRLTVL.